This T cell receptor (beta chain) originates from a study of sequential checkpoint blockade in melanoma. As for the study in general: Arm A got nivolumab then ipilimumab; arm B the reverse, 1:1. Both treatment sequences were followed by maintenance nivolumab.

Some clones are missing from TCRdb's copy, which holds only in-frame ones; the method was immunoSEQ multiplex PCR. The sample holds roughly 30,000 clones; 83% are singletons and the top ten take approximately 16%. CDR3 size: 15 residues. Deletions cut 1 base from V and 0 bases from J, with 10 bases between. Looked up from germline, CDR1 is MGHRA and CDR2 is YSYEKL. As to treatment: randomized to nivolumab then ipilimumab (arm A) or the reverse (arm B). V gene TRBV4-1 combines with J gene TRBJ2-7; the D gene is possibly TRBD1 (6 bases). Specimen: CD8+ T cells sorted from blood (inferred from file names), collected from a patient given nivolumab and ipilimumab in sequence. This sequence was found in a human donor with melanoma. The CDR3 sequence: CASSQGQASSYEQYF. CDR3 DNA: TGCGCCAGCAGCCAAGGACAGGCCAGCTCCTACGAGCAGTACTTC.